This T cell receptor (beta chain) was profiled in a study of blood T cell repertoires in COVID-19. The germline gives CDR1 SGHRS, CDR2 YFSETQ. With V trimmed by 4 bases and J by 1 base, 8 bases remained unmatched. The CDR3 runs to 16 residues. The data were produced by immunoSEQ multiplex PCR, yet TCRdb's version contains in-frame clones alone and is incomplete. The table includes roughly 140,000 clones, over 80% detected once. The TCR originated in a woman older than 75 with acute or convalescent COVID-19. The chain links TRBV5-1 to TRBJ1-3; TRBD1 aligns across 7 bases. Material: peripheral blood. The chain's CDR3 is CASSLTLTGSGNTIYF. CDR3 sequence (DNA): TGCGCCAGCAGCCTCACTCTGACAGGGTCTGGAAACACCATATATTTT.